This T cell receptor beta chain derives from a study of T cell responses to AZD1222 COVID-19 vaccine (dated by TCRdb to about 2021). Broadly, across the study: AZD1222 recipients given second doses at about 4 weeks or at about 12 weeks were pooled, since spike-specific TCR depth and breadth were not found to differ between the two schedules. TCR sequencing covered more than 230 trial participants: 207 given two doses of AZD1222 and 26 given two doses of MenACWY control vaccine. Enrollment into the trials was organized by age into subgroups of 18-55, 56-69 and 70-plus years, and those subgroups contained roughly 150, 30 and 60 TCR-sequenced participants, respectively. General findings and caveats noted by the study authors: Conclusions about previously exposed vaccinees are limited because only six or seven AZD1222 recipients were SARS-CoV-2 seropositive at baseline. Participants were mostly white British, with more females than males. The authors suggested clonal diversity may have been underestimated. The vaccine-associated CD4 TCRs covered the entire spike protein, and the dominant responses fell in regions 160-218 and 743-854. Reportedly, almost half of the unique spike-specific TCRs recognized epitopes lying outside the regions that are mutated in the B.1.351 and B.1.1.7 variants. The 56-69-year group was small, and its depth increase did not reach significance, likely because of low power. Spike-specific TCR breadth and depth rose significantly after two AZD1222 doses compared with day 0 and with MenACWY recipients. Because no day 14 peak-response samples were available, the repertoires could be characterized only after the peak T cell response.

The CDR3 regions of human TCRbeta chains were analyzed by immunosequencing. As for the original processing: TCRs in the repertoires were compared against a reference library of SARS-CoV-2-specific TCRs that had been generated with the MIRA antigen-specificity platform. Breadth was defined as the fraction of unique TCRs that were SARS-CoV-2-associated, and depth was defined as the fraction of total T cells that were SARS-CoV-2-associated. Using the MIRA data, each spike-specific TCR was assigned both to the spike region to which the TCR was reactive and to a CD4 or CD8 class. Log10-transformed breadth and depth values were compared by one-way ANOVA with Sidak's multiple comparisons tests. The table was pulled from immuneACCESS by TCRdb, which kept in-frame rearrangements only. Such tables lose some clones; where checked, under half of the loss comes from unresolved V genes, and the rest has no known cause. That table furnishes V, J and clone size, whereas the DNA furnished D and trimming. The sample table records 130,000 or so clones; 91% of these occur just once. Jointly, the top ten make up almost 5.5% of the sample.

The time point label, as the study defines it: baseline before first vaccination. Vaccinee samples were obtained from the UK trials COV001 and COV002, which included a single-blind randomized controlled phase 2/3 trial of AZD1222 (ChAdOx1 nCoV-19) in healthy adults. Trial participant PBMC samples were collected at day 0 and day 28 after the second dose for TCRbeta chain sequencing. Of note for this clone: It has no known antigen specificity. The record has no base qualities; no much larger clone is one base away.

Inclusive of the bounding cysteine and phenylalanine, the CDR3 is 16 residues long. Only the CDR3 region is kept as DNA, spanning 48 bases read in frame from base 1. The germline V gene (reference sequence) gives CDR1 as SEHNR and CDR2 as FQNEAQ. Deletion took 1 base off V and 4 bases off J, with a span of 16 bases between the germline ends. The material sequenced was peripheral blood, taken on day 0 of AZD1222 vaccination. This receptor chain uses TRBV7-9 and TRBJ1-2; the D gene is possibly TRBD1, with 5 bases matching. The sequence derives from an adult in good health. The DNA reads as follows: TGTGCCAGCAGCTTAGGGCTCCGGGACCACCTCTATGGCTACACCTTC. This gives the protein CASSLGLRDHLYGYTF. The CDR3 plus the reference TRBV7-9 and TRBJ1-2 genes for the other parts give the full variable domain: DTGVSQNPRHKITKRGQNVTFRCDPISEHNRLYWYRQTLGQGPEFLTYFQNEAQLEKSRLLSDRFSAERPKGSFSTLEIQRTEQGDSAMYLCASSLGLRDHLYGYTFGSGTRLTVV.